This paragraph reports one TCR beta chain. What it binds is unknown. Here immunoSEQ multiplex PCR was the method, and the copy in TCRdb shows in-frame clones only, minus some. The sample shows about 68,000 clones, roughly 80% of them seen only once. This sample was included in a study of OX40 agonist ivuxolimab in advanced cancers. Turning to the study itself: Anti-PD-1, anti-PD-L1 or anti-CTLA-4 therapy given earlier was allowed, and approximately 40% had some. Findings of the study overall: On average, CD8+ T cells showed a greater number of expanded clones than CD4+. Clonal expansion by week 6 occurred in CD4+ and CD8+ blood T cells (at 0.1 to 3.0 mg/kg). The investigators did not determine what antigen specificity the expanded peripheral T cells had.

CDR1 is SQVTM and CDR2 is ANQGSEA in the germline V gene. The CDR3 is 13 amino acids. Trimming cost V 5 bases and J 7 bases, with 15 bases left between them. The specimen was CD4+ or CD8+ T cells sorted from blood, collected in a trial of the OX40 agonist ivuxolimab. The gene calls are TRBV29-1 and TRBJ2-1, with D perhaps matching TRBD1 (6 bases). The source of this sequence is an adult with an advanced solid tumor such as melanoma, head and neck, liver or kidney cancer. The CDR3 DNA follows: TGCAGCGTTAAGGCAGGGGCGAGGAATGAGCAGTTCTTC. Protein sequence: CSVKAGARNEQFF.